These T cell receptor beta chains were read from a single sample in a study of blood T cell repertoires in COVID-19. Some clones are missing from TCRdb's copy, which holds only in-frame ones; the method was immunoSEQ multiplex PCR. Among about 170,000 clones listed, roughly 70% were seen once. Material for sequencing was peripheral blood. The receptor set was obtained from an elderly woman with acute or convalescent COVID-19. Each CDR3 is given with its conserved first and last residue. A D gene is named only where the DNA matches it firmly. Some rows mark clone size as missing; the rest say once, few, many or name a class of expanded clone.

>TRBD2|TRBV5-1|TRBJ2-7|-
CASSAGDSYEQYF
TGCGCCAGCAGCGCGGGGGACTCCTACGAGCAGTACTTC
>-|TRBV5-8|TRBJ1-4|-
CASSLGQAPGDEKLFF
TGTGCCAGCAGCTTGGGACAGGCCCCCGGGGATGAAAAACTGTTTTTT
>-|TRBV9|TRBJ1-1|-
CASSRGGWTEAFF
TGTGCCAGCAGCAGGGGAGGGTGGACTGAAGCTTTCTTT
>-|TRBV20-1|TRBJ2-3|-
CSASVGGGTDTQYF
TGCAGTGCTAGTGTCGGAGGGGGCACAGATACGCAGTATTTT
>-|TRBV6-1|TRBJ1-5|-
CASSERQGGQPQHF
TGTGCCAGCAGTGAAAGGCAGGGAGGACAGCCCCAGCATTTT
>-|TRBV3-1/TRBV3-2|TRBJ1-4|-
CASSGYGHNEKLFF
TGTGCCAGCAGCGGTTACGGACATAATGAAAAACTGTTTTTT
>TRBD1|TRBV7-9|TRBJ1-2|-
CASSSGTGEIYGYTF
TGTGCCAGCAGCTCGGGGACAGGCGAAATCTATGGCTACACCTTC
>TRBD2|TRBV9|TRBJ2-2|-
CASSPGTSGNTGELFF
TGTGCCAGCAGCCCCGGGACTAGCGGTAACACCGGGGAGCTGTTTTTT
>-|TRBV6-5|TRBJ1-2|-
CASSYDRQGGYTF
TGTGCCAGCAGTTACGACCGGCAGGGGGGCTACACCTTC
>-|TRBV7-2|TRBJ2-1|-
CASSSGAGEQFF
TGTGCCAGCAGCTCAGGGGCGGGTGAGCAGTTCTTC
>TRBD2|TRBV19|TRBJ2-7|-
CASSYSGGRNSYEQYF
TGTGCCAGTAGTTATTCCGGGGGGAGAAACTCCTACGAGCAGTACTTC
>-|TRBV7-8|TRBJ1-1|-
CASSLEFMGQGNTEAFF
TGTGCCAGCAGCTTAGAATTCATGGGTCAGGGGAACACTGAAGCTTTCTTT
>TRBD2|TRBV7-3|TRBJ2-2|-
CASSYSGRAFGGELFF
TGTGCCAGCAGCTATAGCGGGAGGGCCTTCGGCGGGGAGCTGTTTTTT
>TRBD1|TRBV6-5|TRBJ1-5|few
CASSFDRAQPQHF
TGTGCCAGCAGTTTTGACAGGGCCCAGCCCCAGCATTTT
>TRBD2|TRBV5-4|TRBJ2-2|few
CASSSPASGRAGELFF
TGTGCCAGCAGCTCGCCCGCTAGCGGGAGGGCCGGGGAGCTGTTTTTT
>TRBD1|TRBV28|TRBJ2-7|-
CASSSGTARSNWYF
TGTGCCAGCAGCTCCGGGACAGCTAGGAGTAATTGGTACTTC
>-|TRBV19|TRBJ2-2|few
CASSETGGELFF
TGTGCCAGTAGTGAGACAGGAGGGGAGCTGTTTTTT